Listed below are T cell receptor beta chains from one sample, sequenced in a study of T-cell memory formation after mild COVID-19. Via MiXCR, TCRdb re-called the 5' RACE reads, giving one row per CDR3 protein. The table has hundreds of thousands of distinct CDR3 sequences, roughly 21% seen once. The sequencing sample was made of PBMCs or a T cell subset sorted from them (not recorded which). The receptors derive from an adult woman who had mild COVID-19 (a few samples of this study predate the infection). Cell type and time point are not known. CDR3s include the opening cysteine and the closing phenylalanine or tryptophan. D genes are given only for firm matches. Expanded clones get a size class; other rows say once, few or many, or leave the size out.

d_gene	v_gene	j_gene	abundance	CDR3nt	CDR3aa
-	TRBV5-5	TRBJ1-1	few	TGTGCCAGCAGCCGCGCGGGACCCCTCGAAGCTTTCTTT	CASSRAGPLEAFF
TRBD2	TRBV7-2	TRBJ2-5	-	TGTGCCAGCAGCCCCTCGTCGAGCGGGAGAAGGGAGACCCAGTACTTC	CASSPSSSGRRETQYF
TRBD2	TRBV18	TRBJ2-7	-	TGTGCCAGCTCACCGGCTAGCGGGATATCCGAGCAGTACTTC	CASSPASGISEQYF
TRBD2	TRBV3-1	TRBJ2-1	few	TGTGCCAGCAGCTCAACCGGGGGACTAGCGGGTTACAATGAGCAGTTCTTC	CASSSTGGLAGYNEQFF
TRBD2	TRBV12-3/TRBV12-4	TRBJ2-7	few	TGTGCCAGCAGTCCGTGGGGACTAGCGGGAGAGAAGCAGTACTTC	CASSPWGLAGEKQYF
TRBD1	TRBV5-6	TRBJ2-1	few	TGTGCCAGCAGCTTGGCGGGGGACAGGGGCTACAATGAGCAGTTCTTC	CASSLAGDRGYNEQFF
-	TRBV27	TRBJ2-7	-	TGTGCCAGCAGTTTGGGGCCGGGTATCTCGTCCTACGAGCAGTACTTC	CASSLGPGISSYEQYF
-	TRBV7-9	TRBJ2-7	few	TGTGCCAGCAGCGAACAACCCCGCGAGCAGTACTTC	CASSEQPREQYF
-	TRBV13	TRBJ2-2	-	TGTGCCAGCAGCCCCTCCCTCTTTGGGGTCGGGGAGCTGTTTTTT	CASSPSLFGVGELFF
TRBD2	TRBV12-3/TRBV12-4	TRBJ2-5	-	TGTGCCAGCAGTTACAACAAGCGGGGGGCAGTTCAAGAGACCCAGTACTTC	CASSYNKRGAVQETQYF
-	TRBV6-5	TRBJ1-1	-	TGTGCCAGCAGTTCCACTATTTCGACAGCGAACACTGAAGCTTTCTTT	CASSSTISTANTEAFF
-	TRBV27	TRBJ1-1	-	TGTGCCAGCAGCTCTCCTGGCAAGAACACTGAAGCTTTCTTT	CASSSPGKNTEAFF
-	TRBV4-1	TRBJ2-5	-	TGCGCCAGCAGCCAACCTTTTGCACCGATGAGGGAGACCCAGTACTTC	CASSQPFAPMRETQYF
TRBD2	TRBV6-4	TRBJ2-1	many	TGTGCCAGCAGTGACTCGGCACGGGCTAGCGGGAGCCCTGCGGTCTTC	CASSDSARASGSPAVF
-	TRBV7-8	TRBJ1-2	few	TGTGCCAGCAGTCCCGTTGGCGGGGTTGGATATGGCTACACCTTC	CASSPVGGVGYGYTF
TRBD1	TRBV18	TRBJ1-2	-	TGTGCCAGCTCACCAGAGTCCGGGACAGGGACCTATGGCTACACCTTC	CASSPESGTGTYGYTF
-	TRBV12-3/TRBV12-4	TRBJ2-5	many	TGTGCCAGCAGTTGGGGGGGGCTGGAGACCCAGTACTTC	CASSWGGLETQYF
TRBD2	TRBV12-3/TRBV12-4	TRBJ2-1	-	TGTGCCAGCAGTTTAAGGGGTTGGGCTAGCGGGAGGCTAAATGACAATGAGCAGTTCTTC	CASSLRGWASGRLNDNEQFF
-	TRBV3-1	TRBJ1-5	-	TGTGCCAGCAGCTCTAGTAGCAATCAGCCCCAGCATTTT	CASSSSSNQPQHF
-	TRBV12-3/TRBV12-4	TRBJ2-7	few	TGTGCCAGCAGTTTCGGCCTTCGGATCTACGAGCAGTACTTC	CASSFGLRIYEQYF
TRBD2	TRBV9	TRBJ2-7	-	TGTGCCAGCAGCGCCTCCGGGGGACTAGCATACGAGCAGTACTTC	CASSASGGLAYEQYF
-	TRBV20-1	TRBJ1-1	-	TGCAGTGCTAGGTGGGCCGGCACTGAAGCTTTCTTT	CSARWAGTEAFF
-	TRBV12-5	TRBJ2-7	-	TGTGCTAGTGGTTTGAGGGCAGGGTACGAGCAGTACTTC	CASGLRAGYEQYF
-	TRBV7-9	TRBJ1-6	-	TGTGCCAGCAGCTTAGATGGGAAGCATTCACCCCTCCACTTT	CASSLDGKHSPLHF
-	TRBV12-3/TRBV12-4	TRBJ1-5	-	TGTGCCAGCAGGATTGAGGGCAATCAGCCCCAGCATTTT	CASRIEGNQPQHF
TRBD1	TRBV9	TRBJ2-3	-	TGTGCCAGCAGCTCACCCGGGACAGGCAGCACAGATACGCAGTATTTT	CASSSPGTGSTDTQYF
-	TRBV27	TRBJ1-1	few	TGTGCCAGCAGTTTATGGTCTCGCGGGAGGGCTGAAGCTTTCTTT	CASSLWSRGRAEAFF
-	TRBV6-5	TRBJ1-1	few	TGTGCCGCTTCCAGCCCCCTCTCCACTGAAGCTTTCTTT	CAASSPLSTEAFF
TRBD1	TRBV29-1	TRBJ2-7	-	TGCAGCGTTCGCCCAGGGGGACAGGGTCCCTACGAGCAGTACTTC	CSVRPGGQGPYEQYF
TRBD1	TRBV6-5	TRBJ2-5	-	TGTGCCAGCAGTCCCACGGGACAGAAAGAGACCCAGTACTTC	CASSPTGQKETQYF
TRBD2	TRBV18	TRBJ2-1	few	TGTGCCAGCTCACCCCTCGGGACTAGCGTAAATGAGCAGTTCTTC	CASSPLGTSVNEQFF
TRBD2	TRBV12-3/TRBV12-4	TRBJ2-7	few	TGTGCCAGCAGTTTAACCCTAGCGGGGGAGCAGTACTTC	CASSLTLAGEQYF
TRBD1	TRBV12-3/TRBV12-4	TRBJ1-5	few	TGTGCCAGCAGTTTAGGACAGGGGGCTTTTCAGCCCCAGCATTTT	CASSLGQGAFQPQHF
TRBD2	TRBV6-5	TRBJ2-1	-	TGTGCCAGCAGTTTGGGACTAGCGGGGGGGGTAACCTACAATGAGCAGTTCTTC	CASSLGLAGGVTYNEQFF
-	TRBV24-1	TRBJ1-5	-	TGTGCCACCAGTGACACAGATAGCAATCAGCCCCAGCATTTT	CATSDTDSNQPQHF
-	TRBV27	TRBJ2-4	few	TGTGCCAGCAGTCTCAGGGAAGTGGACAAAAACATTCAGTACTTC	CASSLREVDKNIQYF